This T cell receptor beta chain was captured by sequencing in a study of spatial heterogeneity in lung cancer. The overall study: Detected beta-chain sequences consistently exceeded alpha-chain sequences. The study observed each unique TCR and UMI combination more than ten times on average in raw reads. Study-level results: For expanded intratumoral alpha and beta TCRs, counts tracked tumor mutation counts.

As for time point: sample taken at primary tumor resection. Whole RNA, which was extracted from tumor, nontumor lung tissue or frozen PBMC, was sequenced without any cell sorting. This CDR3 spans 14 amino acids. V lost 3 bases to trimming and J lost 0 bases, with 9 bases between them. The germline CDR1 and CDR2 sequences are SGDLS and YYNGEE. Carried by each TCR cDNA molecule was a unique molecular identifier. Each CDR3 protein is one row after TCRdb ran MiXCR on the 5' RACE reads. The sample has under 300 distinct CDR3 sequences, about 26% seen once. This clonotype was seen more than once but under ten times. What it recognizes is unknown. This beta chain came through as a stray read in a library set up for alpha chains, and its size says little.

This chain links TRBV9 with TRBJ2-5, with TRBD2 as a possible D gene (6 bases). The sample was lung tumor tissue, taken at surgery. This clonotype was sampled from a male donor with early-stage non-small cell lung cancer. CDR3 in amino acids: CASSDRDYQETQYF. For the CDR3, the DNA is TGTGCCAGCAGCGACCGGGACTACCAAGAGACCCAGTACTTC.